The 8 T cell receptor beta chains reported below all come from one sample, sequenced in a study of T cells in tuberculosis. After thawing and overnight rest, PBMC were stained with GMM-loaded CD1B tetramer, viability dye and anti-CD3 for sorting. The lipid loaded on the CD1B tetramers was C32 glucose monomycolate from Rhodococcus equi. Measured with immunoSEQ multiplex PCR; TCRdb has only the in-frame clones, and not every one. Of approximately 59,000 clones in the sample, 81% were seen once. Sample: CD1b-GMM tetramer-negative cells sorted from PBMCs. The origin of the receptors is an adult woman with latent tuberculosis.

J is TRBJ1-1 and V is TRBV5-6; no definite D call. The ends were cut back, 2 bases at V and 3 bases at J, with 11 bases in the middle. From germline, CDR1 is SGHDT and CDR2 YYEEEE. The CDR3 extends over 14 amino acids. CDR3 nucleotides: TGTGCCAGCAGCTTCGTCCGGGGTCACACTGAAGCTTTCTTT. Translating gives CASSFVRGHTEAFF.

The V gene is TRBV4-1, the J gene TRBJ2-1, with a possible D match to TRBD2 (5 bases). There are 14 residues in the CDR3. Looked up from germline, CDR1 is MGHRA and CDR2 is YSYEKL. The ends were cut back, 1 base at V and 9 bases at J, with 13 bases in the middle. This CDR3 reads CASSQGGGWAEQFF. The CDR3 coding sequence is TGCGCCAGCAGCCAAGGAGGAGGTTGGGCTGAGCAGTTCTTC.

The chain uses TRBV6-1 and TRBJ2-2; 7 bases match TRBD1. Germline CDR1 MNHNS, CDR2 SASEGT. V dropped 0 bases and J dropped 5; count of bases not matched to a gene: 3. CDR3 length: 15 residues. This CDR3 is CASSEARQGTGELFF. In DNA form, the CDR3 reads TGTGCCAGCAGTGAAGCTCGACAGGGTACCGGGGAGCTGTTTTTT.

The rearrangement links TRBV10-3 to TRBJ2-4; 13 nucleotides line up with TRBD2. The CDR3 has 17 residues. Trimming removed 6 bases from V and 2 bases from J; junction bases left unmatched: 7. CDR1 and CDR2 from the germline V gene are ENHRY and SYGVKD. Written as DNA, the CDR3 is TGTGCCATCAGGTACGAACTAGCGGGAGGGCCCAAAAACATTCAGTACTTC. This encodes CAIRYELAGGPKNIQYF.

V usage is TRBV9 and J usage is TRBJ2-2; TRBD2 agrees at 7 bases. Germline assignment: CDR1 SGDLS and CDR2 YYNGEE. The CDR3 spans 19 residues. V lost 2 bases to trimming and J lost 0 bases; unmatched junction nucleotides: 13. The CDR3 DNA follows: TGTGCCAGCAGCGTGCCCTATGGCGGGGGAGCCGCGAACACCGGGGAGCTGTTTTTT. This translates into CASSVPYGGGAANTGELFF.

Here the CDR3 DNA reads TGCAGCGTTGAAAAGGGACAGGGAGGAGAGACCCAGTACTTC. Residues: CSVEKGQGGETQYF. The J gene is TRBJ2-5, the V gene TRBV29-1; 9 nucleotides align to TRBD1. V shed 2 bases and J 4 bases; nucleotides not matched to a gene: 5. This CDR3 is 14 amino acids long. Germline values: CDR1 SQVTM, CDR2 ANQGSEA.

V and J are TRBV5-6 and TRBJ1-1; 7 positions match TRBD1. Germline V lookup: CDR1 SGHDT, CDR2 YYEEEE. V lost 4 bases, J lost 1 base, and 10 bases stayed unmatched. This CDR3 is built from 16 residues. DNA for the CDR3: TGTGCCAGCAGCCCGCAATTGGGACAGACGAACACTGAAGCTTTCTTT. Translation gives CASSPQLGQTNTEAFF. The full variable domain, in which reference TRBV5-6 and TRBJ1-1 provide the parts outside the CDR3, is DAGVTQSPTHLIKTRGQQVTLRCSPKSGHDTVSWYQQALGQGPQFIFQYYEEEERQRGNFPDRFSGHQFPNYSSELNVNALLLGDSALYLCASSPQLGQTNTEAFFGQGTRLTVV.

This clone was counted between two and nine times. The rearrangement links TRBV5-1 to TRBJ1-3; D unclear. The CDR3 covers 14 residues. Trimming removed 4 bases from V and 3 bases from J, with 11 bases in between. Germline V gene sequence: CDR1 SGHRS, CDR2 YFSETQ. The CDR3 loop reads CASSPSRSGNTIYF. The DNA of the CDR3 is TGCGCCAGCAGCCCTAGTAGAAGTGGAAACACCATATATTTT.